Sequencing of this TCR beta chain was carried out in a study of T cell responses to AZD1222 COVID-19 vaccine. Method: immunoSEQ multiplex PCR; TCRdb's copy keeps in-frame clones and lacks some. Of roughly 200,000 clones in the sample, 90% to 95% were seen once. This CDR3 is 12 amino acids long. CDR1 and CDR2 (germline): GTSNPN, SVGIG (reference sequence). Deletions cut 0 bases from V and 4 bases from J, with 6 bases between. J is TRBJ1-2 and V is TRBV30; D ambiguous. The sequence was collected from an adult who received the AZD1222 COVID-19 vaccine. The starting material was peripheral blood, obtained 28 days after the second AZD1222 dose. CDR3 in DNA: TGTGCCTGGAGTGTACTCGGCTATGGCTACACCTTC. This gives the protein CAWSVLGYGYTF.